This T cell receptor beta chain emerged from a study of spatial heterogeneity in lung cancer. Study summary: The donors were approximately 70 patients with non-small cell lung cancer that was early-stage and untreated. Roughly two years after resection was the median timing of the follow-up PBMC samples, which were sequenced when available. General study findings and limits: Among blood samples, ubiquitous expanded tumor TCRs appeared more at resection than at follow-up.

Unique molecular identifiers, one per molecule, were present on every TCR cDNA molecule. TCRdb reprocessed the 5' RACE reads with MiXCR, giving one entry per CDR3 protein. The sample lists about 120,000 distinct CDR3 sequences, 10% to 15% occurring once. The CDR3 length is 14 residues. Trimming removed 1 base at V and 8 bases at J, with 14 bases between. The V gene's germline CDR1 is SGHTA and CDR2 FQGNSA. The sample's time point: blood at routine non-recurrence follow-up after resection. Sequencing of whole RNA from tumor, nontumor lung or frozen PBMC involved no sorting. On this clonotype: Its antigen is not known.

This chain connects TRBV7-2 to TRBJ2-5, with a tentative D call TRBD1 (5 bases). The source material was PBMCs, sampled at follow-up. This clonotype originated in a male donor with early-stage non-small cell lung cancer. DNA of the CDR3: TGTGCCAGCAGCTTAGATATGGGGCGTAGCACCCAGTACTTC. It translates to CASSLDMGRSTQYF.